These 16 T cell receptor beta chains share one sample of origin, sequenced in a study of T cells in localized non-small cell lung cancer. Repertoires were generated with immunoSEQ multiplex PCR, while TCRdb's copy carries only in-frame clones and drops some. This table holds 10,000 to 12,000 clones, roughly 77% found once. The specimen was peripheral blood, collected before any cancer treatment. All receptors come from a male donor older than 55 with stage I lung adenocarcinoma.

This clone has only a few counts. This chain connects TRBV4-2 to TRBJ2-7; perhaps D is TRBD1 or TRBD2 (5 bases each). The V end lost 4 bases, the J end lost 4 bases, and 17 bases lay between the germline ends. The CDR3 runs to 15 residues. Germline loops: CDR1 LGHNA, CDR2 YNFKEQ. DNA for the CDR3: TGTGCCAGCAGCCTAAACTCCGGGACGGCATACGAGCAGTACTTC. It encodes CASSLNSGTAYEQYF.

A note on this clone: Mismatch with germline at one junction end may stem from a read error. The chain has TRBV5-4 and TRBJ1-2; D is unresolved. The CDR3 loop spans 14 amino acids. Germline V gives CDR1 SGHNT, CDR2 YYREEE (reference sequence). The CDR3 spells CASSQERVYYGYTF. CDR3 DNA: TGCGCCAGCAGCCAAGAGAGGGTCTACTATGGCTACACCTTC.

CDR3 coding DNA: TGTGCCAGCAGCTTGGTAACCGGAGAGACCCAGTACTTC. It is translated as CASSLVTGETQYF. The chain recombines TRBV5-6 with TRBJ2-5; D is unresolved. Between the trimmed V and J ends, which lost 0 bases and 4 bases, there was a span of 7 bases. The CDR3 runs to 13 residues. Germline V gives CDR1 SGHDT, CDR2 YYEEEE.

The chain is built from TRBV6-6 and TRBJ2-3, with D unclear. The V end was cut by 2 bases, the J end by 6 bases, with 9 bases between. Germline-derived CDR1 and CDR2 are MNHNY and SVGAGI (reference sequence). This CDR3 region has 13 residues. CDR3 DNA sequence: TGTGCCAGCAGTTACATTCCCTCGGATACGCAGTATTTT. Amino acid sequence: CASSYIPSDTQYF.

The V and J genes are TRBV19 and TRBJ1-1; D unresolved. V shed 6 bases and J shed 3 bases, with 14 bases lying between them. The germline V gene has CDR1 LNHDA and CDR2 SQIVND (reference sequence). The CDR3 is 14 residues long. The CDR3 reads CASRFSTRDTEAFF. Here the CDR3 DNA reads TGTGCCAGTAGATTTTCTACCCGGGACACTGAAGCTTTCTTT.

V usage is TRBV27 and J usage is TRBJ2-7, with a tentative D call TRBD1 (6 bases). The CDR3 length is 14 residues. Trimming took off 6 bases at V and 2 bases at J, with 14 bases between the two ends. Germline V lookup: CDR1 MNHEY, CDR2 SMNVEV (reference sequence). In DNA, the CDR3 is TGTGCCAGCAGAACAGGGACGGTTGCCTACGAGCAGTACTTC. This sequence encodes CASRTGTVAYEQYF.

The chain is built from TRBV6-1 and TRBJ2-7; a possible D gene is TRBD2 (5 bases). From germline, CDR1 is MNHNS and CDR2 SASEGT. The CDR3 runs to 14 residues. V dropped 0 bases and J dropped 6 bases, with 12 bases sitting between them. Here the CDR3 reads CASSEASRRGEQYF. DNA for the CDR3: TGTGCCAGCAGTGAAGCGAGTCGACGGGGCGAGCAGTACTTC.

The chain combines TRBV23-1 with TRBJ1-3; 11 nucleotides align to TRBD1. TRBV23-1 is marked as an open reading frame, function uncertain. This CDR3 contains 18 residues. V was pared by 5 bases and J by 4 bases, with 13 bases of the junction left unmatched. The CDR3 region is CASSSKRTGGDRGNTIYF. CDR3 in DNA: TGCGCCAGCAGTTCGAAAAGGACAGGGGGCGATCGGGGAAACACCATATATTTT.

V and J are TRBV11-3 and TRBJ2-1, with TRBD1 identical over 9 bases. CDR1 SGHNT and CDR2 YENEEA come from the germline V gene. Trimming took 5 bases from V and 7 from J; bases not matched to a gene: 9. The CDR3 has 15 residues. The CDR3 DNA follows: TGTGCCAGCAGCCTAACAGGGGGCGCTAAGAATGAGCAGTTCTTC. Its translation is CASSLTGGAKNEQFF.

This clone appeared a single time. The J gene is TRBJ2-3, the V gene TRBV4-1; 15 bases match TRBD2. CDR1 MGHRA and CDR2 YSYEKL come from the germline V gene. Germline trimming cut 4 bases from V and 5 bases from J; bases unmatched to any gene: 7. The CDR3 has 17 residues. The CDR3 sequence is CASSRTSGGAGGDTQYF. The CDR3 DNA sequence: TGCGCCAGCAGCCGGACTAGCGGGGGGGCCGGAGGAGATACGCAGTATTTT.

This clone was recorded once. The chain recombines TRBV6-5 with TRBJ1-1, with D perhaps matching TRBD1 (6 bases). CDR1 is MNHEY and CDR2 is SVGAGI in the germline V gene. The CDR3 covers 13 residues. Trimming left V 7 bases short and J 2 bases short, with 11 bases between. The CDR3 loop reads CASTRQANTEAFF. The CDR3, as DNA: TGTGCCAGCACCAGACAGGCTAACACTGAAGCTTTCTTT.

The V and J genes are TRBV6-1 and TRBJ2-1; D is undetermined. Germline-derived CDR1 and CDR2 are MNHNS and SASEGT. V lost 3 bases and J lost 13, with 13 bases in between. CDR3 length: 12 residues. In DNA, the CDR3 is TGTGCCAGCAGTGACCCGAGTCGGGTACAGTTCTTC. This sequence encodes CASSDPSRVQFF.

The chain couples TRBV7-8 to TRBJ2-7; weak D call: TRBD1 (5 bases). The germline V gene has CDR1 SGHVS and CDR2 FQNEAQ. CDR3 length equals 13 residues. V gave up 5 bases and J gave up 3 bases, with 11 bases separating them. CDR3 nucleotide sequence: TGTGCCAGCAGCGCGACAGTAGTCTACGAGCAGTACTTC. Residues: CASSATVVYEQYF.

This clone was detected only once. The genes are TRBV7-8 and TRBJ2-7, with D possibly TRBD2 on 7 matching bases. The V gene lost 5 bases and the J gene lost 2 bases, with 13 bases spanning the gap. The CDR3 runs to 14 residues. CDR1 SGHVS and CDR2 FQNEAQ come from the germline V gene. CDR3 nucleotides: TGTGCCAGCAGCATCGGGGGGCTCACCTACGAGCAGTACTTC. Translating gives CASSIGGLTYEQYF. Drawing the rest from reference TRBV7-8 and TRBJ2-7, the complete variable domain is GAGVSQSPRYKVAKRGQDVALRCDPISGHVSLFWYQQALGQGPEFLTYFQNEAQLDKSGLPSDRFFAERPEGSVSTLKIQRTQQEDSAVYLCASSIGGLTYEQYFGPGTRLTVT.

The CDR3 here is CASSLQGLTDTQYF. DNA of the CDR3: TGTGCCAGCAGTCTACAGGGACTCACAGATACGCAGTATTTT. The chain recombines TRBV27 with TRBJ2-3; D might be TRBD1 or TRBD2, each matching 6 bases. Trimming left V 5 bases short and J 2 bases short, with 11 bases between. Germline V CDR1 and CDR2: MNHEY, SMNVEV (reference sequence). The CDR3 covers 14 residues.

The V gene is TRBV6-6, the J gene TRBJ2-7; 11 nucleotides line up with TRBD2. The CDR3 spans 15 residues. The trim removed 5 bases at V and 4 bases at J, leaving 7 bases unmatched. Germline CDR1 MNHNY, CDR2 SVGAGI (reference sequence). The CDR3 nucleotides are TGTGCCAGCAGTCAGCCGGGACTAGCGGTTTACGAGCAGTACTTC. Protein: CASSQPGLAVYEQYF.